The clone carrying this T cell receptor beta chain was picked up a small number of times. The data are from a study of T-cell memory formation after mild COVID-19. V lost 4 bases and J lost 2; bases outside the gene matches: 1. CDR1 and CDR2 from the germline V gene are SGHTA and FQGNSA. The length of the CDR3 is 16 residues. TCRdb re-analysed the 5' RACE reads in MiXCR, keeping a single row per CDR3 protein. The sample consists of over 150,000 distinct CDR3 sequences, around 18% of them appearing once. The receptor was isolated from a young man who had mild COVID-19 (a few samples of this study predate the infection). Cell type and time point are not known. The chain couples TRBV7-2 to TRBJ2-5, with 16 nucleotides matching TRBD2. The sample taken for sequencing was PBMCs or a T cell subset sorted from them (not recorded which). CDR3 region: CASSWGLAGGQETQYF. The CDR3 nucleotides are TGTGCCAGCAGCTGGGGACTAGCGGGGGGGCAAGAGACCCAGTACTTC.